This is a list of T cell receptor beta chains from one sample in a study of CD8 T cells in ankylosing spondylitis. TCRdb re-derived calls from the 5' RACE reads in MiXCR, one entry per CDR3 protein. The sample shows over 150,000 distinct CDR3 sequences, around 13% of them seen only once. Specimen: blood, either unsorted or a sorted T cell fraction (not recorded which). The receptors derive from a male donor with ankylosing spondylitis or in good health (not recorded which). Both conserved end residues are part of each CDR3. The order of the fields is CDR3 DNA, CDR3 protein, V gene, clone size, J gene, D gene. A D gene is named only where the DNA matches it firmly. Part of the rows lack a size; the others show once, few, many or a class for expanded clones.

CDR3nt: TGTGCCAGCAGTGACTTCTACAATGAGCAGTTCTTC
CDR3aa: CASSDFYNEQFF
v_gene: TRBV2
abundance: NA
j_gene: TRBJ2-1
d_gene: NA

CDR3nt: TGTGCCAGCAGCCCCGGACAGGGCCAAACTGAAGCTTTCTTT
CDR3aa: CASSPGQGQTEAFF
v_gene: TRBV3-1
abundance: NA
j_gene: TRBJ1-1
d_gene: TRBD1

CDR3nt: TGCAGTGCTAGGGATTTGGTGGCCCTGGAAGCTTTCTTT
CDR3aa: CSARDLVALEAFF
v_gene: TRBV20-1
abundance: many
j_gene: TRBJ1-1
d_gene: NA

CDR3nt: TGCGCCAGCAGGGGGGACCTCTCCTACGAGCAGTACTTC
CDR3aa: CASRGDLSYEQYF
v_gene: TRBV10-2
abundance: few
j_gene: TRBJ2-7
d_gene: NA

CDR3nt: TGTGCCAGCAGCTTCAAGGGGGAATTCACCGGGGAGCTGTTTTTT
CDR3aa: CASSFKGEFTGELFF
v_gene: TRBV7-9
abundance: few
j_gene: TRBJ2-2
d_gene: NA

CDR3nt: TGTGCCAGCAGTTTTATGACTAGCGGGAGGGGGGGCACCGGGGAGCTGTTTTTT
CDR3aa: CASSFMTSGRGGTGELFF
v_gene: TRBV12-3/TRBV12-4
abundance: NA
j_gene: TRBJ2-2
d_gene: TRBD2

CDR3nt: TGCGCCAGCAGCTTGGGCAGTCTGAACACTGAAGCTTTCTTT
CDR3aa: CASSLGSLNTEAFF
v_gene: TRBV5-1
abundance: many
j_gene: TRBJ1-1
d_gene: NA

CDR3nt: TGTGCCAGCAGTGAATCGTGGCAGGGCAAAAACATTCAGTACTTC
CDR3aa: CASSESWQGKNIQYF
v_gene: TRBV6-1
abundance: few
j_gene: TRBJ2-4
d_gene: NA

CDR3nt: TGTGCCAGCAGCCCCCCCGGGGGCCACAATGAGCAGTTCTTC
CDR3aa: CASSPPGGHNEQFF
v_gene: TRBV7-2
abundance: few
j_gene: TRBJ2-1
d_gene: NA

CDR3nt: TGTGCCAGCAGTTTGGTCAGGGTCCCAGATACGCAGTATTTT
CDR3aa: CASSLVRVPDTQYF
v_gene: TRBV12-3/TRBV12-4
abundance: many
j_gene: TRBJ2-3
d_gene: NA

CDR3nt: TGTGCCAGCACAAACCCTTCGGGGGGGCCTGGAGATACGCAGTATTTT
CDR3aa: CASTNPSGGPGDTQYF
v_gene: TRBV6-1
abundance: NA
j_gene: TRBJ2-3
d_gene: TRBD2

CDR3nt: TGTGCCAGCAGCCTCAACTGGAACTCCTACAATGAGCAGTTCTTC
CDR3aa: CASSLNWNSYNEQFF
v_gene: TRBV14
abundance: NA
j_gene: TRBJ2-1
d_gene: NA

CDR3nt: TGTGCCTGGACTACATGGGGGAACTACGAGCAGTACTTC
CDR3aa: CAWTTWGNYEQYF
v_gene: TRBV30
abundance: NA
j_gene: TRBJ2-7
d_gene: NA

CDR3nt: TGTGCCTGGAGCGGCGGACTAGAGCCCGGGGAGCTGTTTTTT
CDR3aa: CAWSGGLEPGELFF
v_gene: TRBV30
abundance: NA
j_gene: TRBJ2-2
d_gene: TRBD2

CDR3nt: TGTGCCAGCAGCCAACAGGGGCGGCCTAACTATGGCTACACCTTC
CDR3aa: CASSQQGRPNYGYTF
v_gene: TRBV3-1
abundance: NA
j_gene: TRBJ1-2
d_gene: NA

CDR3nt: TGTGCCAGCAGTTACTCGTGGGGGAGCACAGATACGCAGTATTTT
CDR3aa: CASSYSWGSTDTQYF
v_gene: TRBV6-5
abundance: NA
j_gene: TRBJ2-3
d_gene: NA

CDR3nt: TGTGCCAGCAGCGTAGAGGGAGGGTCTAATGAAAAACTGTTTTTT
CDR3aa: CASSVEGGSNEKLFF
v_gene: TRBV9
abundance: NA
j_gene: TRBJ1-4
d_gene: NA

CDR3nt: TGTGCCAGCAGCCCGTGGAACATTAACTATGGCTACACCTTC
CDR3aa: CASSPWNINYGYTF
v_gene: TRBV27
abundance: few
j_gene: TRBJ1-2
d_gene: NA

CDR3nt: TGTGCCAGCAGCTTAGAGATAGGCGGGGGTGACTACCAGTATTTT
CDR3aa: CASSLEIGGGDYQYF
v_gene: TRBV11-2
abundance: NA
j_gene: TRBJ2-3
d_gene: TRBD2

CDR3nt: TGTGCCAGCAGCCAAGGTCGACCCCGGGGTCACACTGAAGCTTTCTTT
CDR3aa: CASSQGRPRGHTEAFF
v_gene: TRBV14
abundance: NA
j_gene: TRBJ1-1
d_gene: NA

CDR3nt: TGTGCCAGCAGCCAAGAATCGTCCCGGGGCTACACCTTC
CDR3aa: CASSQESSRGYTF
v_gene: TRBV3-1
abundance: NA
j_gene: TRBJ1-2
d_gene: NA

CDR3nt: TGCGCCAGCAGCCAAGCCGAGGGGGACGGCTATGGCTACACCTTC
CDR3aa: CASSQAEGDGYGYTF
v_gene: TRBV4-1
abundance: NA
j_gene: TRBJ1-2
d_gene: NA

CDR3nt: TGTGCCAGCAGCCAAGTCGGGGTGGCTAGCGGGGGGACCCAGTACTTC
CDR3aa: CASSQVGVASGGTQYF
v_gene: TRBV4-2
abundance: few
j_gene: TRBJ2-5
d_gene: TRBD2

CDR3nt: TGTGCCAGCCGGACAGACAATGAGCAGTTCTTC
CDR3aa: CASRTDNEQFF
v_gene: TRBV9
abundance: NA
j_gene: TRBJ2-1
d_gene: NA

CDR3nt: TGTGCCAGCAGTTACGGGGGGGTAGACATTCAGTACTTC
CDR3aa: CASSYGGVDIQYF
v_gene: TRBV6-5
abundance: few
j_gene: TRBJ2-4
d_gene: TRBD2

CDR3nt: TGTGCCAGCAGTGAATGGACAGATAATGAAAAACTGTTTTTT
CDR3aa: CASSEWTDNEKLFF
v_gene: TRBV25-1
abundance: few
j_gene: TRBJ1-4
d_gene: NA

CDR3nt: TGTGCCAGCAGTTTCCCACTCCACTCCTACGAGCAGTACTTC
CDR3aa: CASSFPLHSYEQYF
v_gene: TRBV12-3/TRBV12-4
abundance: many
j_gene: TRBJ2-7
d_gene: NA

CDR3nt: TGTGCCAGCAGGGACCCCACCCCATACAATGAGCAGTTCTTC
CDR3aa: CASRDPTPYNEQFF
v_gene: TRBV6-1
abundance: NA
j_gene: TRBJ2-1
d_gene: NA

CDR3nt: TGTGCCAGCAGCCAAGATAGGGCCCGTTCGGTTCCAGATACGCAGTATTTT
CDR3aa: CASSQDRARSVPDTQYF
v_gene: TRBV4-2
abundance: NA
j_gene: TRBJ2-3
d_gene: NA

CDR3nt: TGTGCCAGCAGTGAATGGGGGGAGCCCTACGAGCAGTACTTC
CDR3aa: CASSEWGEPYEQYF
v_gene: TRBV25-1
abundance: NA
j_gene: TRBJ2-7
d_gene: NA

CDR3nt: TGTGCCAGCAGCCAAGAGGAGGGACTGATCTCCTACGAGCAGTACTTC
CDR3aa: CASSQEEGLISYEQYF
v_gene: TRBV4-2
abundance: NA
j_gene: TRBJ2-7
d_gene: NA

CDR3nt: TGCGCCAGCAGCCAGGAGACAGTCTCCTACGAGCAGTACTTC
CDR3aa: CASSQETVSYEQYF
v_gene: TRBV4-1
abundance: many
j_gene: TRBJ2-7
d_gene: NA

CDR3nt: TGTGCCAGCAGTTACTCGAGCAAGGACAGAAACTTGAACACTGAAGCTTTCTTT
CDR3aa: CASSYSSKDRNLNTEAFF
v_gene: TRBV6-2/TRBV6-3
abundance: NA
j_gene: TRBJ1-1
d_gene: NA

CDR3nt: TGTGCCAGCAGTGAATTAGGGACTAGAAGCTCCTACGAGCAGTACTTC
CDR3aa: CASSELGTRSSYEQYF
v_gene: TRBV25-1
abundance: NA
j_gene: TRBJ2-7
d_gene: TRBD2

CDR3nt: TGCGCCAGCAGCTCAGGACTAGCGGGAGGGACGTACCAAGAGACCCAGTACTTC
CDR3aa: CASSSGLAGGTYQETQYF
v_gene: TRBV4-1
abundance: NA
j_gene: TRBJ2-5
d_gene: TRBD2

CDR3nt: TGCGCCAGCAGCCAAGCGGAGGGGCCTTTAGATGAGCAGTTCTTC
CDR3aa: CASSQAEGPLDEQFF
v_gene: TRBV4-1
abundance: few
j_gene: TRBJ2-1
d_gene: NA

CDR3nt: TGCAGTGCTAGAGAGCGGGACTTGGACGAGCAGTACTTC
CDR3aa: CSARERDLDEQYF
v_gene: TRBV20-1
abundance: NA
j_gene: TRBJ2-7
d_gene: NA

CDR3nt: TGTGCCAGCAGTTTTGCGGGACAGAATAGCAATCAGCCCCAGCATTTT
CDR3aa: CASSFAGQNSNQPQHF
v_gene: TRBV12-3/TRBV12-4
abundance: NA
j_gene: TRBJ1-5
d_gene: TRBD1

CDR3nt: TGTGCCAGCAGCCCCGTAGGAGTAGCCTACAATGAGCAGTTCTTC
CDR3aa: CASSPVGVAYNEQFF
v_gene: TRBV12-3/TRBV12-4
abundance: few
j_gene: TRBJ2-1
d_gene: NA

CDR3nt: TGTGCCAGTCTAGGGACAGGGGGCTTCAATGAGCAGTTCTTC
CDR3aa: CASLGTGGFNEQFF
v_gene: TRBV5-6
abundance: NA
j_gene: TRBJ2-1
d_gene: TRBD1

CDR3nt: TGTGCCAGCAGTCCTTTATGGACCGAATGGGTAGTAGAGACCCAGTACTTC
CDR3aa: CASSPLWTEWVVETQYF
v_gene: TRBV11-2
abundance: NA
j_gene: TRBJ2-5
d_gene: NA

CDR3nt: TGCGCCAGCAGCCAAGCACAGGGAGTGGCCTACGAGCAGTACTTC
CDR3aa: CASSQAQGVAYEQYF
v_gene: TRBV4-1
abundance: many
j_gene: TRBJ2-7
d_gene: NA

CDR3nt: TGTGCCAGCCTTAACCCGCTAGATGACAATGAGCAGTTCTTC
CDR3aa: CASLNPLDDNEQFF
v_gene: TRBV2
abundance: few
j_gene: TRBJ2-1
d_gene: NA

CDR3nt: TGTGCCAGCAGTGGGAGACTAGCGGGAGCGGATACGCAGTATTTT
CDR3aa: CASSGRLAGADTQYF
v_gene: TRBV2
abundance: few
j_gene: TRBJ2-3
d_gene: TRBD2

CDR3nt: TGTGCCAGCAGCTTGGCCGTGGTTTCCTCGGGCGAGCAGTACTTC
CDR3aa: CASSLAVVSSGEQYF
v_gene: TRBV5-8
abundance: NA
j_gene: TRBJ2-7
d_gene: NA

CDR3nt: TGTGCCAGCAGCCCTGCGGCGGGAGTAGGCACCGGGGAGCTGTTTTTT
CDR3aa: CASSPAAGVGTGELFF
v_gene: TRBV7-9
abundance: few
j_gene: TRBJ2-2
d_gene: TRBD2

CDR3nt: TGCGCCAGCAGCCAAGAAGCGGGAGGGATTGGGGAGCAGTACTTC
CDR3aa: CASSQEAGGIGEQYF
v_gene: TRBV4-1
abundance: few
j_gene: TRBJ2-7
d_gene: TRBD2

CDR3nt: TGTGCCAGCAGCTCACAAGGGGCGGGTAGCGCCATTACCTACGAGCAGTACTTC
CDR3aa: CASSSQGAGSAITYEQYF
v_gene: TRBV7-8
abundance: NA
j_gene: TRBJ2-7
d_gene: NA

CDR3nt: TGTGCCAGCAGCTTGACGGCTTTCACTAGCGGGGCGTACAATGAGCAGTTCTTC
CDR3aa: CASSLTAFTSGAYNEQFF
v_gene: TRBV21-1
abundance: NA
j_gene: TRBJ2-1
d_gene: NA

CDR3nt: TGTGCCAGCAGCCTTACGACAGGCTCATCCTACGAGCAGTACTTC
CDR3aa: CASSLTTGSSYEQYF
v_gene: TRBV6-1
abundance: NA
j_gene: TRBJ2-7
d_gene: NA

CDR3nt: TGCGCCAGCAGTGAGTCTAATAGTATTAGCAATGAGCAGTTCTTC
CDR3aa: CASSESNSISNEQFF
v_gene: TRBV10-1
abundance: NA
j_gene: TRBJ2-1
d_gene: NA

CDR3nt: TGTGCCACCCTTGGGTCCGGGGAGCTGTTTTTT
CDR3aa: CATLGSGELFF
v_gene: TRBV27
abundance: NA
j_gene: TRBJ2-2
d_gene: NA

CDR3nt: TGTGCCAGCAGCCAAGATCTACTAGCGGGGGGCAACGGTGAGCAGTTCTTC
CDR3aa: CASSQDLLAGGNGEQFF
v_gene: TRBV3-1
abundance: few
j_gene: TRBJ2-1
d_gene: TRBD2

CDR3nt: TGCGCCAGCAGCTTGGCCCTGGCAGGGAGCTCCTACAATGAGCAGTTCTTC
CDR3aa: CASSLALAGSSYNEQFF
v_gene: TRBV5-1
abundance: NA
j_gene: TRBJ2-1
d_gene: NA